This T cell receptor (beta chain) comes out of a study of cytomegalovirus exposure and HLA in healthy donors. Study results and limitations: Researchers reported that a few CMV-associated chains were confirmed in vitro as CMV antigen-specific. As was reported, the classifier diagnosed cytomegalovirus status with high specificity and sensitivity. Most of the TCR beta V segments (in an earlier analysis) were productive either about 90% or about 30% of the time.

Notes on this clone: Antigen specificity is unknown.

A multiplex PCR was run with 60 Vbeta primers and 13 Jbeta primers. Clones were sequenced by immunoSEQ multiplex PCR, and TCRdb holds only the in-frame ones, with some missing. The data contain about 130,000 clones, about 79% of them singletons. The sequenced sample was PBMCs. The TCR comes from a woman under 30 in good health and CMV-seropositive.

This CDR3 reads CASRTRGLNNQPQHF. The DNA of the CDR3 is TGTGCCAGCAGAACAAGGGGGCTGAACAATCAGCCCCAGCATTTT. V is TRBV6-6 and J is TRBJ1-5, with 7 bases aligning to TRBD1. CDR1 and CDR2 from the germline V gene are MNHNY and SVGAGI (reference sequence). The CDR3 runs to 15 residues. The J segment lost 3 bases and the V segment lost 6 bases, leaving 8 bases of the junction unmatched.